This section outlines one TCR beta chain sequence together with its context. Its antigen is as yet unknown. The entry originates in a study of T cells in localized non-small cell lung cancer. Libraries were prepared by immunoSEQ multiplex PCR; TCRdb keeps only in-frame clonotypes and omits some of them. The sample carries around 41,000 clones, around 90% recorded once. General study points: Those with higher blood T cell density had longer overall survival. Uninvolved adjacent lung, not tumor, had the highest T cell clonality. Researchers found a median around 61 of the top 100 tumor clones in adjacent lung.

Per the germline V gene, CDR1 is SGHKS and CDR2 is YYEKEE (reference sequence). This CDR3 comprises 15 residues. The V and J ends lost 3 bases and 5 bases, in that order; junction bases with no gene match: 8. The TCR comes from a woman aged 35 to 69 with stage II lung adenocarcinoma. The rearrangement links TRBV5-5 to TRBJ2-1, with 7 positions matching TRBD1. This material consisted of PBMCs, taken before any cancer treatment. The CDR3 DNA is TGTGCCAGCAGCTCACAGGGGCTAAAAAACAATGAGCAGTTCTTC. Its protein product is CASSSQGLKNNEQFF.